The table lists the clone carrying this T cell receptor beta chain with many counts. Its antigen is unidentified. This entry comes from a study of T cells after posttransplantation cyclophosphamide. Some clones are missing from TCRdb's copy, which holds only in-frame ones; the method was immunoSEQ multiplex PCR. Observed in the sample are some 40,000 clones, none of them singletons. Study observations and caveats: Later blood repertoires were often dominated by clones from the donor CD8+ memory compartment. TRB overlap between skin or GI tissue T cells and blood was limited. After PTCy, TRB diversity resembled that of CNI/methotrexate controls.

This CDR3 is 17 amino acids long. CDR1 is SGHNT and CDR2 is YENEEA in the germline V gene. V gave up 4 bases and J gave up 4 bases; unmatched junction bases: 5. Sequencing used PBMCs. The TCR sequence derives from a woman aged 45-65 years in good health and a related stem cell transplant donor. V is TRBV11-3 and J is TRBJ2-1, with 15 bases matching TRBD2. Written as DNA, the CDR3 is TGTGCCAGCAGCTCTGGACTAGCGGGGGGGCGGTACAATGAGCAGTTCTTC. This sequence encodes CASSSGLAGGRYNEQFF.